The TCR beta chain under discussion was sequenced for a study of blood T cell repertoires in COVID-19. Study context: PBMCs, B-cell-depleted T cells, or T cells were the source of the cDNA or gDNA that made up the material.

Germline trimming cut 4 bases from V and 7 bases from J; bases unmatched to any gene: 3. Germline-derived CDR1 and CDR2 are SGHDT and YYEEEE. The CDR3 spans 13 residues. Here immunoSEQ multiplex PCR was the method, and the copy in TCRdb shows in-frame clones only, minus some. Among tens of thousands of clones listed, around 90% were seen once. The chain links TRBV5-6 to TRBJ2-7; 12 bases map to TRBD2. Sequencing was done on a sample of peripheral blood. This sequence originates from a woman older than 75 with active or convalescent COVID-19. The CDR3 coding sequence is TGTGCCAGCAGCAGGACTAGCGGGGAAGAGCAGTACTTC. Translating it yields CASSRTSGEEQYF.